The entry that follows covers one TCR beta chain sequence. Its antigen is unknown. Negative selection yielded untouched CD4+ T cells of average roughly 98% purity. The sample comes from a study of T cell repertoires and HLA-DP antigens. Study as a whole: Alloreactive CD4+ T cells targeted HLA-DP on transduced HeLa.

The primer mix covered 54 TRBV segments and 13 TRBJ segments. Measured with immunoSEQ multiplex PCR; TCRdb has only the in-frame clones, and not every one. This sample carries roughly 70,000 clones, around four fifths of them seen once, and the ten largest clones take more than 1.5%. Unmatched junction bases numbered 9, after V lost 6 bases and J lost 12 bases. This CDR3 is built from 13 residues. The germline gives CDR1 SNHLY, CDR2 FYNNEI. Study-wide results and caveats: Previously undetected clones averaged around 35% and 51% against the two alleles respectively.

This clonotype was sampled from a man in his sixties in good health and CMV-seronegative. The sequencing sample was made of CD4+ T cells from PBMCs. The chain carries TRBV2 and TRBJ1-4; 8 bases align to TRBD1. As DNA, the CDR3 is TGTGCCAGCAGGGGCAGGACAGGGCTGGAACTGTTTTTT. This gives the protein CASRGRTGLELFF.